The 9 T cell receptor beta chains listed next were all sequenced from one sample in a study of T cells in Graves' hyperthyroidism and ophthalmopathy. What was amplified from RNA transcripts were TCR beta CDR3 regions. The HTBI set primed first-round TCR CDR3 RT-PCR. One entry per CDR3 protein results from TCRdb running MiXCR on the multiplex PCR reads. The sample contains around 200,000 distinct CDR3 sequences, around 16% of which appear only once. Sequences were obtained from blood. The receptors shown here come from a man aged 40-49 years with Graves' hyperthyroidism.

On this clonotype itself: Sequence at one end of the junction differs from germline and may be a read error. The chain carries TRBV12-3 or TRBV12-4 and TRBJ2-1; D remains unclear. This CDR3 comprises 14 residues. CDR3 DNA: TGTGCCAGCAGCTTAGAACCCGCCCGGGATGAGCAGTTCTTC. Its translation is CASSLEPARDEQFF.

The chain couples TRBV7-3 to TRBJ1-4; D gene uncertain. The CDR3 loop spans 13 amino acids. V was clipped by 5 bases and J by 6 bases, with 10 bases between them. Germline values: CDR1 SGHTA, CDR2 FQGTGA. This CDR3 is CASSQGRDEKLFF. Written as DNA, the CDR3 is TGTGCCAGCAGCCAAGGGAGGGATGAAAAACTGTTTTTT.

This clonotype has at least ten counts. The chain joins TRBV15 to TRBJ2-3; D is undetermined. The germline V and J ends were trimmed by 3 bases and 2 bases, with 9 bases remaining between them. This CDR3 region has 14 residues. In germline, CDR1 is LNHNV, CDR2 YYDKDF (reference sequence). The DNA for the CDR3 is TGTGCCACCAGCAGGGTCAGCATCACAGATACGCAGTATTTT. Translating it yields CATSRVSITDTQYF. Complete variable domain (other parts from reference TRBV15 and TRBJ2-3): DAMVIQNPRYQVTQFGKPVTLSCSQTLNHNVMYWYQQKSSQAPKLLFHYYDKDFNNEADTPDNFQSRRPNTSFCFLDIRSPGLGDTAMYLCATSRVSITDTQYFGPGTRLTVL.

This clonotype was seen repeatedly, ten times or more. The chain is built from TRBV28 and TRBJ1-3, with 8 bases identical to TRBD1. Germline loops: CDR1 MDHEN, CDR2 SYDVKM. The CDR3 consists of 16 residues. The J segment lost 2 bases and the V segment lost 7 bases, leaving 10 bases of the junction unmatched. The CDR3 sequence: CASKDRVQGAGNTIYF. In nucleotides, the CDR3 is TGTGCCAGCAAGGATAGGGTACAGGGGGCTGGAAACACCATATATTTT. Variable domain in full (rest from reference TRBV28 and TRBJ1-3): DVKVTQSSRYLVKRTGEKVFLECVQDMDHENMFWYRQDPGLGLRLIYFSYDVKMKEKGDIPEGYSVSREKKERFSLILESASTNQTSMYLCASKDRVQGAGNTIYFGEGSWLTVV.

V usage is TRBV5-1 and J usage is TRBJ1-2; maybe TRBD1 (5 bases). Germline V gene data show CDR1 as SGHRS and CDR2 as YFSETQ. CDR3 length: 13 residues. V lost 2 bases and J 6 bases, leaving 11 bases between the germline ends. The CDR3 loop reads CASSLGRGDGYTF. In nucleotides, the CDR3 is TGCGCCAGCAGCTTAGGACGGGGCGATGGCTACACCTTC.

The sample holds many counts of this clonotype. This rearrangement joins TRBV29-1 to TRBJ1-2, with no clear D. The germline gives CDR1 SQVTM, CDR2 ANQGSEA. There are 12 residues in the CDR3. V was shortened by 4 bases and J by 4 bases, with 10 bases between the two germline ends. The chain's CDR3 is CSVGVEIYGYTF. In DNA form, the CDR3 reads TGCAGCGTTGGGGTGGAGATCTATGGCTACACCTTC.

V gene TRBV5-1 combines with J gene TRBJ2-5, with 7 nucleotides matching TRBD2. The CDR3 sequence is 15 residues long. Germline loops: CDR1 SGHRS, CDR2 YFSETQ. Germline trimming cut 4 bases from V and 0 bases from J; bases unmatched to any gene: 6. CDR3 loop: CASSPTGRYQETQYF. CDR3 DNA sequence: TGCGCCAGCAGCCCTACCGGGAGGTACCAAGAGACCCAGTACTTC.

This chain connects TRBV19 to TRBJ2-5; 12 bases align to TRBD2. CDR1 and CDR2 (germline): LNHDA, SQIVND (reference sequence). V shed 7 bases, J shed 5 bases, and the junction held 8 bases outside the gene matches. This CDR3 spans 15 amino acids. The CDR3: CASTASGLAGETQYF. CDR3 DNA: TGTGCCAGTACCGCCAGTGGACTAGCGGGGGAGACCCAGTACTTC.

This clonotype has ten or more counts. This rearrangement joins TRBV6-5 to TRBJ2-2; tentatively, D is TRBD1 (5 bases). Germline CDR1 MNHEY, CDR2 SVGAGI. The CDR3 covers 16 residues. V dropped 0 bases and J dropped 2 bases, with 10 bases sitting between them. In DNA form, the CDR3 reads TGTGCCAGCAGTTACTCGGTGGGGCTCAACACCGGGGAGCTGTTTTTT. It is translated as CASSYSVGLNTGELFF.